The TCR beta chain described here comes from a study of blood T cell repertoires in COVID-19. Clones were read by immunoSEQ multiplex PCR, and TCRdb kept only the in-frame ones, dropping some. The table includes approximately 110,000 clones, about 74% detected once. The CDR3 has 12 residues. V was shortened by 6 bases and J by 7 bases, with 10 bases between the two germline ends. Germline V gene sequence: CDR1 MDHEN, CDR2 SYDVKM. This sequence joins TRBV28 and TRBJ2-1; no definite D call. The sample consisted of peripheral blood. The sequence was obtained from an elderly man with COVID-19, enrolled during active disease. The DNA for the CDR3 is TGTGCCAGCAGGCGTGGTAGAAATGAGCAGTTCTTC. Protein: CASRRGRNEQFF.